Listed here are 27 T cell receptor beta chains from one sample, sequenced in a study of blood T cell repertoires in COVID-19. Clones were sequenced by immunoSEQ multiplex PCR, and TCRdb holds only the in-frame ones, with some missing. The sample shows under 300,000 clones, around nine tenths of them seen only once. The sequenced sample was peripheral blood. The receptors stem from a woman between 40 and 55 years old who had recovered from COVID-19.

This clone was seen a handful of times. J is TRBJ2-5 and V is TRBV28; weak D call: TRBD2 (5 bases). The CDR3 length is 16 residues. Germline CDR1 is MDHEN and CDR2 is SYDVKM. The ends were cut back, 4 bases at V and 5 bases at J, with 20 bases in the middle. The DNA for the CDR3 is TGTGCCAGCAGTTGGGAAGTACCCGGGGAAAGGGAGACCCAGTACTTC. Translation: CASSWEVPGERETQYF.

This chain links TRBV3-1 (or the pseudogene TRBV3-2) with TRBJ2-1, with TRBD2 matching over 8 bases. From germline, CDR1 is LGHDT and CDR2 YNNKEL (reference sequence). The CDR3 spans 16 residues. V lost 0 bases, J lost 2 bases, and 3 bases stayed unmatched. The CDR3 sequence: CASSQDSGGPYNEQFF. The CDR3 DNA sequence: TGTGCCAGCAGCCAAGATTCGGGGGGGCCCTACAATGAGCAGTTCTTC.

This sequence joins TRBV3-1 (or the pseudogene TRBV3-2) and TRBJ2-3; 14 bases are a match to TRBD2. J was trimmed by 2 bases and V by 4 bases; bases with no gene match: 14. CDR1 and CDR2 (germline): LGHDT, YNNKEL (reference sequence). The CDR3 is 20 amino acids. The CDR3 sequence: CASSRYLTSGGAQNTDTQYF. CDR3 sequence (DNA): TGTGCCAGCAGCCGATACCTGACTAGCGGGGGGGCCCAGAACACAGATACGCAGTATTTT.

J is TRBJ1-5 and V is TRBV24-1; D is possibly TRBD1 (5 bases). Deletions cut 3 bases from V and 2 bases from J, with 10 bases between. The V gene's germline CDR1 is KGHDR and CDR2 SFDVKD. The CDR3 covers 15 residues. CDR3 coding DNA: TGTGCCACCAGTGATCCATCGGGGGGCAATCAGCCCCAGCATTTT. It is translated as CATSDPSGGNQPQHF.

This clone was picked up one time. The gene calls are TRBV29-1 and TRBJ1-2, with D tentatively TRBD1 (5 bases). Germline CDR1 is SQVTM and CDR2 is ANQGSEA. The CDR3 consists of 12 residues. V was pared by 8 bases and J by 1 base, with 11 bases between. CDR3 bases: TGCAGCACCGTCGGGGGTAACTATGGCTACACCTTC. This sequence encodes CSTVGGNYGYTF. Combining the CDR3 with reference TRBV29-1 and TRBJ1-2 gives the whole variable domain SAVISQKPSRDICQRGTSLTIQCQVDSQVTMMFWYRQQPGQSLTLIATANQGSEATYESGFVIDKFPISRPNLTFSTLTVSNMSPEDSSIYLCSTVGGNYGYTFGSGTRLTVV.

This chain uses TRBV30 with TRBJ2-1, with TRBD2 matching 12 bases. The V gene end was trimmed by 8 bases and the J gene end by 5 bases; junction bases not matched to a gene: 7. CDR3 length: 14 residues. CDR1 GTSNPN and CDR2 SVGIG come from the germline V gene (reference sequence). CDR3 DNA sequence: TGTGCCGAAAGACTAGCGGGGGCCCACAATGAGCAGTTCTTC. It is translated as CAERLAGAHNEQFF.

The rearrangement joins TRBV28 to TRBJ1-4; D gene ambiguous. CDR1 MDHEN and CDR2 SYDVKM come from the germline V gene. V was cut by 7 bases and J by 0 bases, with 9 bases left in between. The CDR3 consists of 14 residues. In DNA, the CDR3 is TGTGCCAGCACCTTGGAGGCAACTAATGAAAAACTGTTTTTT. It specifies CASTLEATNEKLFF.

J is TRBJ2-3 and V is TRBV7-3; 9 bases are a match to TRBD2. The trim removed 5 bases at V and 1 base at J, leaving 7 bases unmatched. The CDR3 has 16 amino acids. CDR1 is SGHTA, CDR2 FQGTGA, per germline. The DNA for the CDR3 is TGTGCCAGCAGCCCCCGTCAGCGGGGGGGCACAGATACGCAGTATTTT. Translating gives CASSPRQRGGTDTQYF.

This sequence joins TRBV28 and TRBJ1-4, with unresolved D. Trimming stripped 3 bases from V and 4 bases from J, with 9 bases between. The CDR3 runs to 14 residues. The V gene's germline CDR1 is MDHEN and CDR2 SYDVKM. The CDR3 is CASSLGSINEKLFF. The CDR3 DNA follows: TGTGCCAGCAGTTTGGGCAGTATTAATGAAAAACTGTTTTTT.

The chain is built from TRBV6-2 or TRBV6-3 and TRBJ2-3; 7 bases are shared with TRBD2. CDR1 is MNHEY, CDR2 SVGEGT, per germline. The CDR3 is made up of 14 amino acids. V shed 4 bases and J 3 bases; nucleotides not matched to a gene: 4. The chain's CDR3 is CASSSGGGTDTQYF. CDR3 nucleotides: TGTGCCAGCAGTTCGGGGGGAGGGACAGATACGCAGTATTTT.

V usage is TRBV6-5 and J usage is TRBJ2-3; maybe TRBD2 (6 bases). Trimming took off 7 bases at V and 6 bases at J, with 17 bases between the two ends. This CDR3 has 14 amino acids. CDR1 MNHEY and CDR2 SVGAGI come from the germline V gene. The DNA of the CDR3 is TGTGCCAGCACCAAATGGGGGGAGAGTGATACGCAGTATTTT. Translation gives CASTKWGESDTQYF.

This clone was detected only once. The rearrangement links TRBV7-2 to TRBJ2-3; D possibly corresponds to TRBD1 (5 bases). The CDR3 spans 13 residues. In germline, CDR1 is SGHTA, CDR2 FQGNSA. V was clipped by 8 bases and J by 1 base, with 10 bases between them. This CDR3 reads CASQTGGTDTQYF. CDR3 coding DNA: TGTGCCAGCCAAACAGGTGGCACAGATACGCAGTATTTT.

The chain is built from TRBV10-3 and TRBJ2-1; TRBD2 agrees at 8 bases. The CDR3 extends over 13 amino acids. Germline trimming cut 3 bases from V and 9 bases from J; bases unmatched to any gene: 4. The germline V gene has CDR1 ENHRY and CDR2 SYGVKD. The CDR3 sequence: CAISEGGGLEQFF. The CDR3, as DNA: TGTGCCATCAGTGAAGGCGGGGGGCTTGAGCAGTTCTTC.

The CDR3 nucleotides are TGTGCCTGGAGTGTCCGACAGGGTGGGGATGAGCAGTTCTTC. Encoded protein: CAWSVRQGGDEQFF. The chain carries TRBV30 and TRBJ2-1; 7 bases match TRBD1. Germline V gene lookup returns CDR1 GTSNPN and CDR2 SVGIG (reference sequence). The junction had 7 bases not matched to a gene; V was cut back by 0 bases and J by 8 bases. This CDR3 comprises 14 residues. Complete variable domain (other parts from reference TRBV30 and TRBJ2-1): SQTIHQWPATLVQPVGSPLSLECTVEGTSNPNLYWYRQAAGRGLQLLFYSVGIGQISSEVPQNLSASRPQDRQFILSSKKLLLSDSGFYLCAWSVRQGGDEQFFGPGTRLTVL.

This clone was seen a handful of times. The chain couples TRBV24-1 to TRBJ2-2; D is possibly TRBD1 (6 bases). V was cut by 7 bases and J by 5 bases, with 13 bases left in between. The CDR3 is made up of 14 amino acids. CDR1 is KGHDR, CDR2 SFDVKD, per germline. The DNA of the CDR3 is TGTGCCACCAGGCAGGGTAGGGGGACCGGGGAGCTGTTTTTT. Its protein product is CATRQGRGTGELFF.

Note on this clone: The junction departs from the called germline gene at one end, perhaps through a read error. This sequence joins TRBV6-4 and TRBJ2-1; a weak D match, TRBD2 (5 bases). The CDR3 runs 9 residues. Germline assignment: CDR1 MRHNA and CDR2 SNTAGT. The CDR3 loop reads CASTLPGIF. CDR3 nucleotides: TGTGCCAGCACCCTCCCGGGGATCTTC.

This chain links TRBV7-9 with TRBJ2-1, with 7 positions matching TRBD2. CDR3 length: 16 residues. The germline CDR1 and CDR2 sequences are SEHNR and FQNEAQ (reference sequence). V trimming: 0 bases; J trimming: 9 bases; junction bases outside the gene matches: 11. The DNA for the CDR3 is TGTGCCAGCAGCTTAGCGGTGGGGGAGGGCCGGGGTGAGCAGTTCTTC. Protein: CASSLAVGEGRGEQFF.

This clone was detected only a few times. In DNA, the CDR3 is TGTGCCAGCAGCTCGCCGCGGGACAGGAACTCCTACGAGCAGTACTTC. Translating it yields CASSSPRDRNSYEQYF. The rearrangement links TRBV7-8 to TRBJ2-7, with TRBD1 matching 8 bases. Germline-derived CDR1 and CDR2 are SGHVS and FQNEAQ. This CDR3 is 16 amino acids long. Trimming took 4 bases from V and 0 from J; bases not matched to a gene: 8. The whole variable domain, filled in from reference TRBV7-8 and TRBJ2-7, reads GAGVSQSPRYKVAKRGQDVALRCDPISGHVSLFWYQQALGQGPEFLTYFQNEAQLDKSGLPSDRFFAERPEGSVSTLKIQRTQQEDSAVYLCASSSPRDRNSYEQYFGPGTRLTVT.

CDR3 in amino acids: CASSQGQGDGYTF. For the CDR3, the DNA is TGCGCCAGCAGCCAAGGACAGGGGGATGGCTACACCTTC. The rearrangement uses TRBV5-1 and TRBJ1-2, with TRBD1 matching 10 bases. Germline trimming cut 4 bases from V and 6 bases from J; bases unmatched to any gene: 3. The CDR3 has 13 residues. Germline V gives CDR1 SGHRS, CDR2 YFSETQ.

The chain combines TRBV4-3 with TRBJ1-2; tentative D call: TRBD1 (5 bases). The length of the CDR3 is 16 residues. Germline V gene lookup returns CDR1 LGHNA and CDR2 YSLEER. V lost 0 bases and J lost 5, with 16 bases in between. The CDR3 DNA reads as TGCGCCAGCAGCCAAGAGATGTGGTCCCGGGGGTATGGCTACACCTTC. Its translation: CASSQEMWSRGYGYTF.

The chain joins TRBV19 to TRBJ2-7, with TRBD2 matching over 11 bases. V lost 6 bases, J lost 0 bases, and 10 bases stayed unmatched. Germline values: CDR1 LNHDA, CDR2 SQIVND (reference sequence). The CDR3 is 17 amino acids. CDR3 amino acids: CASRPSGGTPNSYEQYF. CDR3 nucleotides: TGTGCCAGTAGACCTAGCGGGGGGACCCCTAACTCCTACGAGCAGTACTTC.

The genes are TRBV2 and TRBJ2-2, with 14 bases identical to TRBD2. The V gene end was trimmed by 6 bases and the J gene end by 5 bases; junction bases not matched to a gene: 11. From germline, CDR1 is SNHLY and CDR2 FYNNEI. The CDR3 spans 18 residues. CDR3 coding DNA: TGTGCCAGCAGGGCGGGACTAGCGGGAGAGGCGAGGACCGGGGAGCTGTTTTTT. Protein sequence: CASRAGLAGEARTGELFF.

CDR3 bases: TGTGCCAGTAGTACGTTTCTTGGCAGAATGCAAAACTATGGCTACACCTTC. This translates into CASSTFLGRMQNYGYTF. The genes are TRBV19 and TRBJ1-2; no reliable D call. V was shortened by 4 bases and J by 2 bases, with 20 bases between the two germline ends. Germline CDR1 LNHDA, CDR2 SQIVND (reference sequence). This CDR3 has 17 residues.

The chain links TRBV11-1 to TRBJ2-4; TRBD2 agrees at 8 bases. Per germline, CDR1 SGHAT and CDR2 FQDESV (reference sequence). The CDR3 consists of 15 residues. V lost 0 bases, J lost 6 bases, and 4 bases stayed unmatched. DNA for the CDR3: TGTGCCAGCAGCTTAGCTCTAGCGGGCTTAAACATTCAGTACTTC. Translating gives CASSLALAGLNIQYF.

This chain uses TRBV30 with TRBJ1-5, with 7 bases lining up with TRBD1. Trimming cost V 1 base and J 4 bases; bases outside gene matches: 1. Germline values: CDR1 GTSNPN, CDR2 SVGIG (reference sequence). This CDR3 region has 13 residues. The CDR3 bases are TGTGCCTGGAGTGCCAGGGGGAATCAGCCCCAGCATTTT. Its protein is CAWSARGNQPQHF.

This chain's CDR3 is CASSLGTGYEKLFF. The CDR3 DNA sequence: TGTGCCAGCAGTCTTGGGACAGGGTATGAAAAACTGTTTTTT. The rearrangement joins TRBV28 to TRBJ1-4, with 9 bases aligning to TRBD1. Trimming cost V 5 bases and J 6 bases; bases outside gene matches: 4. CDR1 is MDHEN and CDR2 is SYDVKM in the germline V gene. There are 14 residues in the CDR3.

This chain joins TRBV19 and TRBJ1-2, with 8 bases matching TRBD1. The CDR3 sequence is 14 residues long. V lost 5 bases, J lost 0 bases, and 2 bases stayed unmatched. Germline lookup yields CDR1 LNHDA and CDR2 SQIVND (reference sequence). The DNA of the CDR3 is TGTGCCAGTAGTGGACAGGGTACTAACTATGGCTACACCTTC. Amino acid sequence: CASSGQGTNYGYTF.